One T cell receptor beta chain is described in this entry. Its antigen is still unknown. The sample has other DNA sequences that encode this CDR3 too. The sample originates from a study of shared clonotypes between healthy human individuals. V was shortened by 2 bases and J by 4 bases, with 12 bases between the two germline ends. The CDR3 sequence is 15 residues long. Germline CDR1 reads SGHTA; CDR2 reads FQGNSA. Naive CD8 cells comprised CD45RO-negative, CCR7-positively selected cells, excluding terminally differentiated effector memory CD45RA+ cells. Findings and caveats of the study: Few donors restricted represented genetic and exposure-history diversity. Shared across several donors were around 5% of the naive CD4 clonotypes.

The authors loaded around 190 ng DNA, roughly 27,000 T cell genomes, into sorted-subset replicate PCRs. Data came from immunoSEQ multiplex PCR; TCRdb stores just in-frame clones and leaves some out. The sample records 2 million to 2.5 million clones, approximately 94% being singletons. The sample consisted of naive CD8+ T cells from PBMCs. The clonotype comes from a man between 18 and 35 years old in good health. Some clones in this sample may be carry-over from other donors' samples. The rearrangement links TRBV7-2 to TRBJ2-1; D not resolved. Here the CDR3 DNA reads TGTGCCAGCAGCTTAACTGGCGGATCATACAATGAGCAGTTCTTC. This translates into CASSLTGGSYNEQFF.